This T cell receptor beta chain was found in a study of blood T cells in healthy people across ages. Study-wide points: Total diversity from one million sequenced T cells was likely underestimated.

Isolation recovered at least 6.5 million PBMCs from every sample. V gave up 5 bases and J gave up 7 bases; unmatched junction bases: 10. Germline V gene sequence: CDR1 SGHAT, CDR2 FQNNGV. This CDR3 has 16 residues. The sample holds a few counts of this clonotype. Its antigen remains unknown. Combining a sample-barcoded 5' primer with a J-beta primer mix, a second PCR ran for roughly 7 to 12 cycles. TCRdb reanalysed the 5' RACE reads using MiXCR and keeps one entry per CDR3 protein. The table lists around 1.5 million distinct CDR3 sequences, about 35% of them singletons. The sequencing sample was made of blood. The TCR sequence derives from a woman aged 25 to 45 in good health. The chain links TRBV11-2 to TRBJ2-1; TRBD2 matches 11 bases. CDR3 DNA: TGTGCCAGCAGCCTCCTCCCTAGCGGGGGGTGGAATGAGCAGTTCTTC. Protein: CASSLLPSGGWNEQFF.